Detailed here is one TCR beta chain. What it binds is not known. The data stem from a study of T cells expressing NK-cell markers. Looking at the study overall: The sequencing cohort of eight donors included seven HCMV-seropositive individuals and one seronegative individual. Study results and caveats: Of the CD8+ T cells in more than five donors, roughly 1.0-7.5% belonged to dominant NKG2C+ clonotypes. In four donors, these clonotypes also led the CD3+CD56-NKG2C+ fraction.

The germline V gene has CDR1 MNHEY and CDR2 SVGAGI. The CDR3 totals 15 residues. Generation of TCR beta cDNA was performed by 5'RACE template switching incorporating UMIs. TCRdb re-called the 5' RACE reads, yielding one record per CDR3 amino acid sequence without DNA. The sample table sets out 550,000 or so distinct CDR3 sequences. Sample: blood T cells: a sorted CD56 or NKG2C T cell subset, CD4+ or CD8+ T cells, or bulk PBMC T cells (not recorded which). The J gene is TRBJ2-1, the V gene TRBV6-5; TCRdb proposes TRBD1, but this gene call is untestable without DNA. The origin of this receptor is a man between 18 and 29 years old in good health. CDR3 sequence: CASSYFERDYNEQFF.